This T cell receptor (beta chain) derives from a study of blood T cell repertoires in COVID-19. For the study at large: Acute and convalescent COVID-19 samples came from the United States, Italy and Spain. From T cells, B-cell-depleted T cells, or PBMCs came the material, which was cDNA or gDNA.

The CDR3 has 24 amino acids. Per the original data handling: From reference gene primer amplification, estimates of nucleated cell counts were derived. Sequencing used immunoSEQ multiplex PCR; TCRdb keeps in-frame clones, though not all of them. For V, J and clone size, that table is used; D and trimming come from the DNA. The data show approximately 80,000 clones, with about 68% seen just once and 4.5% to 6% held by the top ten. Only one count was recorded for this clone. This chain uses TRBV12-1 with TRBJ1-2; the table names TRBD1, a call not compared with the DNA. TRBV12-1 is shown as a pseudogene. The sample taken for sequencing was peripheral blood. The clonotype originates from a man aged 50-60 years with active or convalescent COVID-19. CDR3 DNA: TGTGCCAGCAGCTTAACAGCTCCCGACCAAGTAGTGCCCCTCACCAGCTCCCGCTCATATGGCTACACCTTC. It specifies CASSLTAPDQVVPLTSSRSYGYTF.